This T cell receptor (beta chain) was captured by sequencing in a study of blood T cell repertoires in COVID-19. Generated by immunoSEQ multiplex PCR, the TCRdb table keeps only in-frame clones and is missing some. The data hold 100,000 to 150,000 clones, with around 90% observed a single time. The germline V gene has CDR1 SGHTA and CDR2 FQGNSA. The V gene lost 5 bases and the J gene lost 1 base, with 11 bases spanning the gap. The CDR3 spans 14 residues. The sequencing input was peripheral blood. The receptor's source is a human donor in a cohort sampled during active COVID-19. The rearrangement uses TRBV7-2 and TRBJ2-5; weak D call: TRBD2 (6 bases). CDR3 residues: CASSVGGTQETQYF. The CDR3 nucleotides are TGTGCCAGCAGCGTAGGCGGGACCCAAGAGACCCAGTACTTC.